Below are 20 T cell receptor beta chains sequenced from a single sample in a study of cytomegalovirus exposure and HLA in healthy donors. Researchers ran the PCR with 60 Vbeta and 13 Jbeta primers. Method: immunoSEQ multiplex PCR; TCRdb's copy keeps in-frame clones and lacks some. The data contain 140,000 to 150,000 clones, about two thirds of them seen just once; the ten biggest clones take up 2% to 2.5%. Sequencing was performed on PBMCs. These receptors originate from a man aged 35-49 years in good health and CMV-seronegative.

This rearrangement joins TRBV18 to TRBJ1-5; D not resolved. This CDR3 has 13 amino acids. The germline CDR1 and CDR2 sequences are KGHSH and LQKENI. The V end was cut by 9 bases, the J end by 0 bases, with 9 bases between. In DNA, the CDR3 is TGTGCCAGTGCAACAGATAGCAATCAGCCCCAGCATTTT. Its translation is CASATDSNQPQHF.

The CDR3 coding sequence is TGTGCCAGCAGCGTAGCTTTGTACACCGGGGAGCTGTTTTTT. Residues: CASSVALYTGELFF. The chain links TRBV9 to TRBJ2-2; unclear D gene. Germline assignment: CDR1 SGDLS and CDR2 YYNGEE. The CDR3 is made up of 14 amino acids. V lost 0 bases to trimming and J lost 3 bases, with 6 bases between them.

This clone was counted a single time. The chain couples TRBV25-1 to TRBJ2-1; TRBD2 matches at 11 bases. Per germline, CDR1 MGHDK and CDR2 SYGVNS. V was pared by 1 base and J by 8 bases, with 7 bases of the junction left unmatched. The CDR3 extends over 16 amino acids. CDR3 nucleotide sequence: TGTGCCAGCAGTGAATTCGGGCTAGCGGGGGGCGATGAGCAGTTCTTC. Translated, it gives CASSEFGLAGGDEQFF.

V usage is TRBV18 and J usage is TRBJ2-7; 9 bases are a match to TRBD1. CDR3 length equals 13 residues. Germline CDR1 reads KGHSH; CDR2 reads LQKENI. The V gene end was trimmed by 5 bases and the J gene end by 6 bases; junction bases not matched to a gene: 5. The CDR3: CASSFTGGSEQYF. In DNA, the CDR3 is TGTGCCAGCTCATTCACAGGGGGCAGCGAGCAGTACTTC. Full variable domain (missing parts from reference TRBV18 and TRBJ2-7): NAGVMQNPRHLVRRRGQEARLRCSPMKGHSHVYWYRQLPEEGLKFMVYLQKENIIDESGMPKERFSAEFPKEGPSILRIQQVVRGDSAAYFCASSFTGGSEQYFGPGTRLTVT.

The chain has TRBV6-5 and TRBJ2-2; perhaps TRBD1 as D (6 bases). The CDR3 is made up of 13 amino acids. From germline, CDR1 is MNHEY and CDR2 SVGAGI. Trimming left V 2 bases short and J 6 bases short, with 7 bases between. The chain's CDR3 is CASSYTGSGELFF. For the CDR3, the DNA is TGTGCCAGCAGTTACACAGGGTCCGGGGAGCTGTTTTTT.

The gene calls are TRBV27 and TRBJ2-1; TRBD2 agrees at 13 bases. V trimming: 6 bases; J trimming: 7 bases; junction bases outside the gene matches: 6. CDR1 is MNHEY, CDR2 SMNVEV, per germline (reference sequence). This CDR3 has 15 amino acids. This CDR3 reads CASRVLAGGRNEQFF. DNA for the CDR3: TGTGCCAGCAGGGTACTAGCGGGAGGGCGTAATGAGCAGTTCTTC.

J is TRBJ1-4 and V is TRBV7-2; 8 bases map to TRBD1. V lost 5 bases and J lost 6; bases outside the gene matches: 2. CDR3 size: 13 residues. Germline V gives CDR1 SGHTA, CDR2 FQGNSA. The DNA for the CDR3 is TGTGCCAGCAGCCGGACAGGGTATGAAAAACTGTTTTTT. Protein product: CASSRTGYEKLFF. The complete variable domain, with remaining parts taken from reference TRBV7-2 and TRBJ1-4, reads GAGVSQSPSNKVTEKGKDVELRCDPISGHTALYWYRQSLGQGLEFLIYFQGNSAPDKSGLPSDRFSAERTGGSVSTLTIQRTQQEDSAVYLCASSRTGYEKLFFGSGTQLSVL.

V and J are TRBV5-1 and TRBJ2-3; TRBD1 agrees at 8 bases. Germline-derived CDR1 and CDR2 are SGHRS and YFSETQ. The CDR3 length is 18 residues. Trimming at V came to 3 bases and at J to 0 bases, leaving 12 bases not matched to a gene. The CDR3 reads CASSWKYQGAPSTDTQYF. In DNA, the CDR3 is TGCGCCAGCAGCTGGAAATATCAGGGGGCGCCGAGCACAGATACGCAGTATTTT. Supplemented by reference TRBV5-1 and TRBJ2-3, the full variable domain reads KAGVTQTPRYLIKTRGQQVTLSCSPISGHRSVSWYQQTPGQGLQFLFEYFSETQRNKGNFPGRFSGRQFSNSRSEMNVSTLELGDSALYLCASSWKYQGAPSTDTQYFGPGTRLTVL.

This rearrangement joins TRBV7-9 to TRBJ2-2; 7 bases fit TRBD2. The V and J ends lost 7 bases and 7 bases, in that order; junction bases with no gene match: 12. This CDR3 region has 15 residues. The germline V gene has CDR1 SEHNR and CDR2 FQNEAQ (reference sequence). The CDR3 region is CASNLGGLNVGELFF. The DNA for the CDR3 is TGTGCCAGCAACCTTGGGGGACTAAATGTCGGGGAGCTGTTTTTT.

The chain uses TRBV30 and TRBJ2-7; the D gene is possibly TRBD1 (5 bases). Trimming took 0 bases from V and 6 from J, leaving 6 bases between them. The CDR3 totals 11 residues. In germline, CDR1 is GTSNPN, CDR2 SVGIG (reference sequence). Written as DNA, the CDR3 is TGTGCCTGGAGTGTAGGGGTCGAGCAGTACTTC. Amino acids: CAWSVGVEQYF.

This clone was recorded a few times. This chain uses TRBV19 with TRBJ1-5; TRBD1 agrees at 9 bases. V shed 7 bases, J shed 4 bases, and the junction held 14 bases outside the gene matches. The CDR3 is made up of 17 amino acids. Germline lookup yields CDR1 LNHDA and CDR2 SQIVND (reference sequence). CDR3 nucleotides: TGTGCCAGTACCACCAGGGGGGGGACAGGGCCTAATCAGCCCCAGCATTTT. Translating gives CASTTRGGTGPNQPQHF.

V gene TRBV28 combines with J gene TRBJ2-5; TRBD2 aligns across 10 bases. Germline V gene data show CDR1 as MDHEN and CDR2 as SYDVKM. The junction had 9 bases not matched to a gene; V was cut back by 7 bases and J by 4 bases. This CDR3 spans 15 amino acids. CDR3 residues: CASITSGATPETQYF. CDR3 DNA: TGTGCCAGCATCACTAGCGGGGCCACCCCAGAGACCCAGTACTTC.

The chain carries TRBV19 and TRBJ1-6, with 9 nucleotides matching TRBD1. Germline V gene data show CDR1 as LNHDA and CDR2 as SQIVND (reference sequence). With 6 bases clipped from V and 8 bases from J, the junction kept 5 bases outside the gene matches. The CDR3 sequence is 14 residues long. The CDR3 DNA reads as TGTGCCAGTAGGAGCCGGGACAGGGATTCACCCCTCCACTTT. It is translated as CASRSRDRDSPLHF.

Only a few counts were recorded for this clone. The CDR3 region is CASSRELNYGYTF. The CDR3 DNA reads as TGCGCCAGCTCCCGGGAGCTCAACTATGGCTACACCTTC. The rearrangement joins TRBV5-1 to TRBJ1-2; no firm D call. Germline V lookup: CDR1 SGHRS, CDR2 YFSETQ. The CDR3 covers 13 residues. Trimming took 7 bases from V and 2 from J, leaving 12 bases between them.

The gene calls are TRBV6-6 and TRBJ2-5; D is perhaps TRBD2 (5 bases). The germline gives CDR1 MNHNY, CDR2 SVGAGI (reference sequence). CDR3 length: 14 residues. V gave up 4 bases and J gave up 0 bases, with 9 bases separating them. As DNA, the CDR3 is TGTGCCAGCAGTTCCTCAGCGGACCAAGAGACCCAGTACTTC. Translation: CASSSSADQETQYF.

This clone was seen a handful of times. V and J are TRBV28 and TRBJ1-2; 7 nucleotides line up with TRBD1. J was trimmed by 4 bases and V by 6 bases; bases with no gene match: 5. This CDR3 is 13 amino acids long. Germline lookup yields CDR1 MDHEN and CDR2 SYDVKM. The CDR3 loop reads CASSFGQAYGYTF. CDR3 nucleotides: TGTGCCAGCAGCTTTGGACAGGCCTATGGCTACACCTTC.

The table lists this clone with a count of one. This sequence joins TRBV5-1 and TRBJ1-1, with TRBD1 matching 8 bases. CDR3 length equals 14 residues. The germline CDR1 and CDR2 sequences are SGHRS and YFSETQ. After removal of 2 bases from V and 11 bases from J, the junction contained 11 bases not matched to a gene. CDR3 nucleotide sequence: TGCGCCAGCAGCTTTTCCGGGACAGGTGAATTGGCTTTCTTT. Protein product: CASSFSGTGELAFF.

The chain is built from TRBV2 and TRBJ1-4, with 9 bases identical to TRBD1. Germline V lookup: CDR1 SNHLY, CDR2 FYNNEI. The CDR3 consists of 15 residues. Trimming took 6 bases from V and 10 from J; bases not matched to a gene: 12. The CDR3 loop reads CASSKNRDRDGKLFF. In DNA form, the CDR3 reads TGTGCCAGCAGCAAAAACCGGGACAGGGATGGAAAACTGTTTTTT.

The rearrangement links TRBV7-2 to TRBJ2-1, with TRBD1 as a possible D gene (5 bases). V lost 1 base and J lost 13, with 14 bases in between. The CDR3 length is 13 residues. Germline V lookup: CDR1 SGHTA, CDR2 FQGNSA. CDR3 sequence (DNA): TGTGCCAGCAGCTTAGGCAGGGCGTTGGAACAGTTCTTC. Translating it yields CASSLGRALEQFF.

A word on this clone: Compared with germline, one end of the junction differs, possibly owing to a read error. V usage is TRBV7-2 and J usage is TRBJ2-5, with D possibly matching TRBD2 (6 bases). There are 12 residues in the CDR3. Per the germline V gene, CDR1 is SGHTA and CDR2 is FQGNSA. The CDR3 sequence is CASSLDGREMDF. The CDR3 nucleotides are TGTGCCAGCAGCTTAGACGGACGGGAGATGGACTTC.